This passage covers 11 T cell receptor beta chains from one sample sequenced in a study of T cell clonotyping in hematopoietic cell transplantation. Data came from immunoSEQ multiplex PCR; TCRdb stores just in-frame clones and leaves some out. The sample gives 15,000 or so clones, roughly 85% of which show up once; 3.5% to 4.5% is in the top ten. The sequenced material came from peripheral blood mononuclear cells. The receptors originated from a woman in her thirties or forties in good health. Some clones in this sample may be carry-over from other donors' samples.

The count of this clone is one. The chain combines TRBV30 with TRBJ1-1, with unresolved D. Trimming took 2 bases from V and 3 from J, leaving 13 bases between them. Germline values: CDR1 GTSNPN, CDR2 SVGIG (reference sequence). CDR3 length equals 14 residues. The DNA for the CDR3 is TGTGCCTGGAGTTCTATGGCCCGGGACACTGAAGCTTTCTTT. This gives the protein CAWSSMARDTEAFF.

The chain employs TRBV6-5 and TRBJ1-1, with D possibly matching TRBD1 (5 bases). V lost 2 bases to trimming and J lost 7 bases, with 20 bases between them. CDR1 is MNHEY, CDR2 SVGAGI, per germline. The CDR3 totals 16 residues. The CDR3 loop reads CASSYGRWPTGVEAFF. For the CDR3, the DNA is TGTGCCAGCAGTTACGGCCGCTGGCCAACGGGGGTTGAAGCTTTCTTT.

This chain uses TRBV5-4 with TRBJ2-3; D unclear. CDR1 is SGHNT and CDR2 is YYREEE in the germline V gene (reference sequence). The CDR3 length is 14 residues. The ends were cut back, 0 bases at V and 0 bases at J, with 5 bases in the middle. Here the CDR3 reads CASSLDSSTDTQYF. CDR3 in DNA: TGTGCCAGCAGCTTGGACAGTAGCACAGATACGCAGTATTTT.

This chain joins TRBV5-6 and TRBJ1-1; possible D gene TRBD1, 5 bases. The V gene lost 3 bases and the J gene lost 1 base, with 13 bases spanning the gap. CDR1 SGHDT and CDR2 YYEEEE come from the germline V gene. The CDR3 runs 15 residues. This CDR3 is CASSSTTQGNTEAFF. DNA for the CDR3: TGTGCCAGCAGCTCAACTACGCAGGGGAACACTGAAGCTTTCTTT.

The chain carries TRBV11-2 and TRBJ2-7; possibly TRBD2 for D (6 bases). V lost 1 base and J lost 7, with 17 bases in between. Germline assignment: CDR1 SGHAT and CDR2 FQNNGV. The CDR3 consists of 15 residues. In DNA, the CDR3 is TGTGCCAGCAGCTTAGTTATGGGGGGTCCTCGGGAGCAGTACTTC. Its protein is CASSLVMGGPREQYF.

The CDR3 reads CASSLRPGDTEAFF. In DNA form, the CDR3 reads TGTGCCAGCAGCTTAAGGCCAGGGGACACTGAAGCTTTCTTT. The genes are TRBV7-2 and TRBJ1-1; D is perhaps TRBD1 (6 bases). Trimming shortened V by 2 bases and J by 3 bases, and 10 bases separated the two germline ends. Germline V gives CDR1 SGHTA, CDR2 FQGNSA. The length of the CDR3 is 14 residues.

The chain employs TRBV6-1 and TRBJ1-2; 10 bases agree with TRBD1. J lost 8 bases, V lost 7 bases, and 10 bases had no gene match. This CDR3 contains 14 residues. The germline gives CDR1 MNHNS, CDR2 SASEGT. As DNA, the CDR3 is TGTGCCAGCAACAGCCGGGACAGGGGTTGGGGCTACACCTTC. The encoded protein is CASNSRDRGWGYTF.

CDR3 region: CASSPAPPSPAGANVLTF. DNA for the CDR3: TGTGCCAGCAGCCCCGCCCCACCGTCCCCGGCTGGGGCCAACGTCCTGACTTTC. The chain uses TRBV7-3 and TRBJ2-6, with D unresolved. Germline lookup yields CDR1 SGHTA and CDR2 FQGTGA. The germline V and J ends were trimmed by 5 bases and 2 bases, with 19 bases remaining between them. The CDR3 has 18 residues.

This chain connects TRBV11-2 to TRBJ1-5, with D hard to call. The CDR3 loop spans 16 amino acids. Germline CDR1 reads SGHAT; CDR2 reads FQNNGV. V lost 5 bases and J 2 bases, leaving 16 bases between the germline ends. DNA of the CDR3: TGTGCCAGCAGCCCTAGTTCCGGTGAGGGCAATCAGCCCCAGCATTTT. The encoded protein is CASSPSSGEGNQPQHF. The variable domain in full, with the rest retrieved from reference TRBV11-2 and TRBJ1-5, is EAGVAQSPRYKIIEKRQSVAFWCNPISGHATLYWYQQILGQGPKLLIQFQNNGVVDDSQLPKDRFSAERLKGVDSTLKIQPAKLEDSAVYLCASSPSSGEGNQPQHFGDGTRLSIL.

DNA for the CDR3: TGTGCCAGTAGTGCGGGACATCAACTTAACACTGAAGCTTTCTTT. Its protein product is CASSAGHQLNTEAFF. V usage is TRBV19 and J usage is TRBJ1-1, with D possibly being TRBD1 (6 bases). V shed 5 bases and J shed 2 bases, with 15 bases lying between them. In germline, CDR1 is LNHDA, CDR2 SQIVND (reference sequence). The CDR3 has 15 amino acids. Full variable domain (rest looked up from reference TRBV19 and TRBJ1-1): DGGITQSPKYLFRKEGQNVTLSCEQNLNHDAMYWYRQDPGQGLRLIYYSQIVNDFQKGDIAEGYSVSREKKESFPLTVTSAQKNPTAFYLCASSAGHQLNTEAFFGQGTRLTVV.

The chain recombines TRBV29-1 with TRBJ2-5; a weak D match, TRBD2 (5 bases). CDR1 and CDR2 (germline): SQVTM, ANQGSEA. Deletions cut 5 bases from V and 0 bases from J, with 7 bases between. The CDR3 is 12 residues long. In nucleotides, the CDR3 is TGCAGCGTTAGAGGGTACCAAGAGACCCAGTACTTC. Translated, it gives CSVRGYQETQYF.